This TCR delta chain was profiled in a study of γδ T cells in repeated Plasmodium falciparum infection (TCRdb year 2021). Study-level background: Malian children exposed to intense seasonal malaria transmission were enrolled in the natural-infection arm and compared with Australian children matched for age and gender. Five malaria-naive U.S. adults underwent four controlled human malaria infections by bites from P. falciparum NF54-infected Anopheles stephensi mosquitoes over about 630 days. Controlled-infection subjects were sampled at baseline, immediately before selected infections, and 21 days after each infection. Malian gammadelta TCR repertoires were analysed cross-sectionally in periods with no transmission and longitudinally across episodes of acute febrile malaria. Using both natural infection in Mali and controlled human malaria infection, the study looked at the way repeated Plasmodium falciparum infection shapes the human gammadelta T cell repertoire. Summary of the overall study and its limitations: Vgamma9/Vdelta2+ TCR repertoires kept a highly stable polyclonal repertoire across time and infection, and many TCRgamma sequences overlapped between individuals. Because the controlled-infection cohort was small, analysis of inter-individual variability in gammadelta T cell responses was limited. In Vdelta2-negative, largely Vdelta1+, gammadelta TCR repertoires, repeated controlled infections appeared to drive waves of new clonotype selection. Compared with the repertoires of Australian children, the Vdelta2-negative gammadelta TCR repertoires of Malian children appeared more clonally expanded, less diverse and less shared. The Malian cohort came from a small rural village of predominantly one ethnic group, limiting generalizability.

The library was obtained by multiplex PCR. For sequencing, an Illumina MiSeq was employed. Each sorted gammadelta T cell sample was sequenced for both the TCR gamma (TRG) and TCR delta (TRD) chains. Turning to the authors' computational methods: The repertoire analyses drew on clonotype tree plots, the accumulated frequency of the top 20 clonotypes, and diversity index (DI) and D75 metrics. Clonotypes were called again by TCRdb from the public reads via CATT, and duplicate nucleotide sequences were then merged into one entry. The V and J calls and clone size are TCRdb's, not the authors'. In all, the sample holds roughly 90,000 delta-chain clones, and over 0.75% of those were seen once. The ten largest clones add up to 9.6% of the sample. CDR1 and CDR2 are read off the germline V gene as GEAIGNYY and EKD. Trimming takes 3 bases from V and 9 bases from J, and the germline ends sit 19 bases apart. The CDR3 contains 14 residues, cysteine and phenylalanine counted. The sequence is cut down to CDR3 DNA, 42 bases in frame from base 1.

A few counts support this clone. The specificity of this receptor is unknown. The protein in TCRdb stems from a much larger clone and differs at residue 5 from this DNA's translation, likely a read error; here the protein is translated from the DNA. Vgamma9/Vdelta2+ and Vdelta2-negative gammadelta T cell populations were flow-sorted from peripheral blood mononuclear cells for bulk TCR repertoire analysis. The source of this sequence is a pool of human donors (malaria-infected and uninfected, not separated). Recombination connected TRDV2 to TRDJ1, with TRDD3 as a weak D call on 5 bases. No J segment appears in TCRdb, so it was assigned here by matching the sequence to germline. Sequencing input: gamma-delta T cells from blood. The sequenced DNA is TGTGCCTGTGACGCAGTAATGTCGGGATCTGAACTCATCTTT. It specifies CACDAVMSGSELIF.